These 24 T cell receptor beta chains originate from one sample sequenced in a study of T cell responses to AZD1222 COVID-19 vaccine. Here immunoSEQ multiplex PCR was the method, and the copy in TCRdb shows in-frame clones only, minus some. In the table there are about 96,000 clones, about 88% of which are singletons. The sequences come from peripheral blood, collected on day 0 of AZD1222 vaccination. These receptor sequences come from an adult in good health.

The V gene is TRBV6-1, the J gene TRBJ1-2; D is ambiguous. The CDR3 spans 14 residues. Trimming cost V 2 bases and J 4 bases, with 11 bases left between them. The germline V gene has CDR1 MNHNS and CDR2 SASEGT. CDR3 sequence reads: CASSEYKETYGYTF. The CDR3 DNA sequence: TGTGCCAGCAGTGAATATAAGGAAACCTATGGCTACACCTTC.

The chain joins TRBV19 to TRBJ1-2; the D is unclear. The germline V and J ends were trimmed by 4 bases and 2 bases, with 5 bases remaining between them. The germline V gene has CDR1 LNHDA and CDR2 SQIVND (reference sequence). The CDR3 has 12 residues. The CDR3 is CASSNYNYGYTF. The CDR3 DNA reads as TGTGCCAGTAGTAATTACAACTATGGCTACACCTTC. Combining the CDR3 with reference TRBV19 and TRBJ1-2 gives the whole variable domain DGGITQSPKYLFRKEGQNVTLSCEQNLNHDAMYWYRQDPGQGLRLIYYSQIVNDFQKGDIAEGYSVSREKKESFPLTVTSAQKNPTAFYLCASSNYNYGYTFGSGTRLTVV.

The rearrangement uses TRBV6-1 and TRBJ1-5; the D gene is possibly TRBD1 (6 bases). The CDR3 runs 13 residues. Germline V gene data show CDR1 as MNHNS and CDR2 as SASEGT. V lost 3 bases to trimming and J lost 7 bases, with 10 bases between them. The CDR3: CASSDQGRQPQHF. The CDR3 region has the DNA TGTGCCAGCAGTGATCAGGGGAGGCAGCCCCAGCATTTT.

This chain uses TRBV11-2 with TRBJ1-3; no clear D. V lost 5 bases and J 0 bases, leaving 11 bases between the germline ends. From germline, CDR1 is SGHAT and CDR2 FQNNGV. The CDR3 covers 15 residues. DNA for the CDR3: TGTGCCAGCAGCCCGGGGATCTACTCTGGAAACACCATATATTTT. Translating it yields CASSPGIYSGNTIYF.

The V gene is TRBV2, the J gene TRBJ1-5; 7 nucleotides match TRBD1. The J segment lost 6 bases and the V segment lost 3 bases, leaving 5 bases of the junction unmatched. Germline V gene sequence: CDR1 SNHLY, CDR2 FYNNEI. The CDR3 runs to 14 residues. The CDR3 DNA reads TGTGCCAGCAGTGAGGGAGGGGGCAGTCAGCCCCAGCATTTT. Protein: CASSEGGGSQPQHF.

The chain joins TRBV5-6 to TRBJ1-1, with D possibly matching TRBD1 (6 bases). Trimming cost V 7 bases and J 4 bases, with 11 bases left between them. This CDR3 is 12 amino acids long. Germline V lookup: CDR1 SGHDT, CDR2 YYEEEE. The CDR3 is CASRRGGTEAFF. In DNA form, the CDR3 reads TGTGCCAGCCGCCGAGGGGGCACTGAAGCTTTCTTT.

The chain has TRBV11-1 and TRBJ1-1; tentative D call: TRBD1 (6 bases). Germline V gives CDR1 SGHAT, CDR2 FQDESV (reference sequence). Deletions cut 2 bases from V and 1 base from J, with 11 bases between. The CDR3 extends over 15 amino acids. The CDR3 DNA reads TGTGCCAGCAGCTTATTTTCAGGGGAGAACACTGAAGCTTTCTTT. Translated: CASSLFSGENTEAFF.

V and J are TRBV19 and TRBJ2-1, with D tentatively TRBD2 (6 bases). Germline loops: CDR1 LNHDA, CDR2 SQIVND (reference sequence). The CDR3 consists of 13 residues. The ends were cut back, 6 bases at V and 0 bases at J, with 6 bases in the middle. The CDR3 DNA is TGTGCCAGTAGCGGGGGCTCCTACAATGAGCAGTTCTTC. This encodes CASSGGSYNEQFF.

V gene TRBV30 combines with J gene TRBJ1-2; D might be TRBD1 (5 bases). Trimming shortened V by 0 bases and J by 6 bases, and 11 bases separated the two germline ends. Germline V gene sequence: CDR1 GTSNPN, CDR2 SVGIG (reference sequence). The CDR3 runs 13 residues. CDR3 region: CAWSVGGPDGYTF. The CDR3 region has the DNA TGTGCCTGGAGTGTGGGGGGACCGGATGGCTACACCTTC.

The V and J genes are TRBV4-2 and TRBJ2-7; weak D call: TRBD1 (6 bases). V dropped 3 bases and J dropped 0 bases, with 12 bases sitting between them. The CDR3 extends over 15 amino acids. Germline CDR1 and CDR2: LGHNA and YNFKEQ. The CDR3 spells CASSQQGSNSYEQYF. The CDR3 DNA reads TGTGCCAGCAGCCAGCAGGGGTCCAACTCCTACGAGCAGTACTTC.

Of note for this clone: The junction does not match germline at one end; this may be a read error. The chain recombines TRBV7-9 with TRBJ2-1; 8 bases match TRBD1. The CDR3 runs to 18 residues. CDR1 is SEHNR, CDR2 FQNEAQ, per germline (reference sequence). The CDR3 loop is CASRQSTGTGVSHNEQFF. Here the CDR3 DNA reads TGTGCCAGCAGGCAGAGCACCGGGACAGGAGTCTCCCACAATGAGCAGTTCTTC. Full variable domain (missing parts from reference TRBV7-9 and TRBJ2-1): DTGVSQNPRHKITKRGQNVTFRCDPISEHNRLYWYRQTLGQGPEFLTYFQNEAQLEKSRLLSDRFSAERPKGSFSTLEIQRTEQGDSAMYLCASRQSTGTGVSHNEQFFGPGTRLTVL.

J is TRBJ1-1 and V is TRBV3-1 (or the pseudogene TRBV3-2); D remains unclear. In germline, CDR1 is LGHDT, CDR2 YNNKEL (reference sequence). CDR3 length: 14 residues. V lost 1 base to trimming and J lost 1 base, with 7 bases between them. This CDR3 is CASSQGARNTEAFF. CDR3 coding DNA: TGTGCCAGCAGCCAAGGAGCGAGGAACACTGAAGCTTTCTTT.

The CDR3 sequence is CATSDPGTSHGELFF. For the CDR3, the DNA is TGTGCCACCAGTGATCCCGGGACTAGCCACGGGGAGCTGTTTTTT. The chain employs TRBV24-1 and TRBJ2-2, with 9 bases identical to TRBD2. This CDR3 region has 15 residues. Losses at the gene ends were 3 bases for V and 7 bases for J; bases not matched to a gene: 5. Per the germline V gene, CDR1 is KGHDR and CDR2 is SFDVKD.

V usage is TRBV30 and J usage is TRBJ1-2; D is uncertain. Germline-derived CDR1 and CDR2 are GTSNPN and SVGIG (reference sequence). Trimming removed 2 bases at V and 8 bases at J, with 9 bases between. The CDR3 totals 11 residues. The CDR3 loop is CAWSFRLGYTF. CDR3 DNA sequence: TGTGCCTGGAGTTTTAGGCTGGGCTACACCTTC.

This clone was observed a single time. The chain is built from TRBV15 and TRBJ1-1, with 7 bases matching TRBD1. The CDR3 runs 16 residues. Germline CDR1 and CDR2: LNHNV and YYDKDF (reference sequence). The junction had 10 bases not matched to a gene; V was cut back by 1 base and J by 5 bases. The CDR3 here is CATSRGVQGKRTEAFF. The CDR3 DNA is TGTGCCACCAGCAGAGGAGTACAGGGGAAACGTACTGAAGCTTTCTTT.

The chain has TRBV5-1 and TRBJ1-1; no clear D gene. With 4 bases removed from V and 1 base from J, the gap between germline ends came to 8 bases. Per germline, CDR1 SGHRS and CDR2 YFSETQ. There are 13 residues in the CDR3. The CDR3 sequence: CASSLSRNTEAFF. CDR3 bases: TGCGCCAGCAGCCTATCAAGGAACACTGAAGCTTTCTTT. Combining the CDR3 with reference TRBV5-1 and TRBJ1-1 gives the whole variable domain KAGVTQTPRYLIKTRGQQVTLSCSPISGHRSVSWYQQTPGQGLQFLFEYFSETQRNKGNFPGRFSGRQFSNSRSEMNVSTLELGDSALYLCASSLSRNTEAFFGQGTRLTVV.

This CDR3 reads CASSMNRYPSNQPQHF. CDR3 bases: TGTGCCAGTAGTATGAACAGATACCCGAGCAATCAGCCCCAGCATTTT. This chain connects TRBV19 to TRBJ1-5; D gene uncertain. Between the trimmed V and J ends, which lost 3 bases and 1 base, there was a span of 13 bases. Germline V gene sequence: CDR1 LNHDA, CDR2 SQIVND (reference sequence). The CDR3 runs 16 residues.

In DNA, the CDR3 is TGTGCCAGCAGCCAAGTGGGTAGCGGGGAGCTGTTTTTT. Translating it yields CASSQVGSGELFF. V and J are TRBV3-1 (or the pseudogene TRBV3-2) and TRBJ2-2; D remains unclear. The germline gives CDR1 LGHDT, CDR2 YNNKEL (reference sequence). The CDR3 sequence is 13 residues long. Deletions cut 1 base from V and 7 bases from J, with 7 bases between.

V is TRBV6-2 or TRBV6-3 and J is TRBJ1-5; 9 nucleotides agree with TRBD1. The CDR3 covers 18 residues. V gave up 4 bases and J gave up 0 bases; unmatched junction bases: 10. CDR1 is MNHEY and CDR2 is SVGEGT in the germline V gene. CDR3 bases: TGTGCCAGCAGTTGGCGTTCCGGGACAGGGAATAGCAATCAGCCCCAGCATTTT. Translated, it gives CASSWRSGTGNSNQPQHF.

This chain links TRBV15 with TRBJ1-6, with no clear D. Germline values: CDR1 LNHNV, CDR2 YYDKDF (reference sequence). This CDR3 comprises 14 residues. V lost 5 bases and J 7 bases, leaving 12 bases between the germline ends. Here the CDR3 reads CATSSRGANSPLHF. The DNA of the CDR3 is TGTGCCACCAGCTCCCGAGGAGCCAATTCACCCCTCCACTTT.

V gene TRBV6-5 combines with J gene TRBJ2-5; D is perhaps TRBD1 or TRBD2 (5 bases each). The CDR3 runs 15 residues. V was shortened by 2 bases and J by 5 bases, with 15 bases between the two germline ends. Germline CDR1 MNHEY, CDR2 SVGAGI. The CDR3 loop reads CASSYGGGGWETQYF. The DNA of the CDR3 is TGTGCCAGCAGTTACGGAGGTGGGGGATGGGAGACCCAGTACTTC.

The chain is built from TRBV2 and TRBJ1-1; D is ambiguous. The CDR3 has 13 residues. Germline CDR1 and CDR2: SNHLY and FYNNEI. V gave up 4 bases and J gave up 6 bases, with 12 bases separating them. The chain's CDR3 is CASSGYFRAEAFF. The DNA of the CDR3 is TGTGCCAGCAGTGGATATTTTCGGGCTGAAGCTTTCTTT.

The chain carries TRBV19 and TRBJ1-2; 10 bases are shared with TRBD1. Germline assignment: CDR1 LNHDA and CDR2 SQIVND (reference sequence). V was pared by 3 bases and J by 7 bases, with 2 bases of the junction left unmatched. CDR3 length: 13 amino acids. Written as DNA, the CDR3 is TGTGCCAGTAGTATGGGACAGGGGCTTGGCTACACCTTC. This sequence encodes CASSMGQGLGYTF.

The chain has TRBV18 and TRBJ2-7; D may be TRBD1 or TRBD2 (5 bases each). CDR3 length equals 15 residues. Germline CDR1 and CDR2: KGHSH and LQKENI. The V end was cut by 1 base, the J end by 3 bases, with 13 bases between. In nucleotides, the CDR3 is TGTGCCAGCTCACCACGGGGGAGTAGCCGCTACGAGCAGTACTTC. The encoded protein is CASSPRGSSRYEQYF. The full variable domain, with the rest looked up from reference TRBV18 and TRBJ2-7, is NAGVMQNPRHLVRRRGQEARLRCSPMKGHSHVYWYRQLPEEGLKFMVYLQKENIIDESGMPKERFSAEFPKEGPSILRIQQVVRGDSAAYFCASSPRGSSRYEQYFGPGTRLTVT.